This T cell receptor beta chain was captured by sequencing in a study of T-cell reconstitution after alpha-beta-depleted transplantation in children. Unique molecular identifiers were used in preparing the TCRbeta library. TCRdb re-called the PCR reads with MiXCR, one entry per CDR3 protein. The table records about 410,000 distinct CDR3 sequences, roughly 22% of them present only once. There are 11 residues in the CDR3. CDR1 is DFQATT and CDR2 is SNEGSKA in the germline V gene (reference sequence). The V end was cut by 2 bases, the J end by 13 bases, with 15 bases between. This clonotype was observed many times.

This receptor was identified in a human donor who donated a stem cell graft to a child with acute myeloid leukemia. This chain joins TRBV20-1 and TRBJ2-7; a weak D match, TRBD2 (5 bases). The sequenced sample was PBMCs from the stem cell graft donor, obtained from the stem cell graft. The CDR3 spells CSARRDIAAYF. The DNA of the CDR3 is TGCAGTGCTAGACGGGATATAGCAGCCTACTTC.